This T cell receptor (beta chain) originates from a study of radiotherapy plus CTLA-4 blockade in lung cancer. Study background: The study recorded objective responses in roughly 18% of patients and disease control in about 30%.

Notes on this clone: Its antigen is as yet unknown.

The study's findings and limits: Best predicting response, reportedly, were early blood T cell clone dynamics, with interferon-beta.

Sequenced by immunoSEQ multiplex PCR; TCRdb stores in-frame clones only, minus some. The sample holds about 110,000 clones, under 90% seen once. Sequencing was performed on peripheral blood, taken from a patient treated with radiotherapy plus ipilimumab. This sequence was found in a human donor with non-small cell lung cancer that progressed on radiotherapy plus ipilimumab. Some clones in this sample may be carry-over from other donors' samples.

This CDR3 reads CASSEGDGGSRQFF. The DNA of the CDR3 is TGTGCCAGCAGTGAAGGGGACGGGGGGTCACGGCAGTTCTTC. This chain connects TRBV2 to TRBJ2-1, with TRBD2 matching 7 bases. Germline V gene lookup returns CDR1 SNHLY and CDR2 FYNNEI. The V and J ends lost 1 base and 12 bases, in that order; junction bases with no gene match: 9. The CDR3 covers 14 residues.